This T cell receptor (beta chain) was found in a study of T cell responses to AZD1222 COVID-19 vaccine. About the study: Combined were second doses at about 4 or about 12 weeks.

Only in-frame clones appear in the TCRdb table, and some are missing; sequencing was by immunoSEQ multiplex PCR. Here the sample spans over 110,000 clones, roughly nine tenths being singletons. This sample comprised peripheral blood, obtained on day 0 of AZD1222 vaccination. The sequence was collected from an adult in good health.

CDR3 sequence reads: CAINRQGAGNTIYF. The CDR3 bases are TGTGCCATCAATAGACAGGGGGCTGGAAACACCATATATTTT. V gene TRBV10-3 combines with J gene TRBJ1-3; 9 nucleotides agree with TRBD1. Germline values: CDR1 ENHRY, CDR2 SYGVKD. V shed 7 bases and J 2 bases; nucleotides not matched to a gene: 3. The CDR3 sequence is 14 residues long.